A single T cell receptor (beta chain) is shown here with its context. V lost 3 bases to trimming and J lost 5 bases, with 7 bases between them. This CDR3 is 12 amino acids long. Germline values: CDR1 LNHDA, CDR2 SQIVND (reference sequence). Method: immunoSEQ multiplex PCR; TCRdb's copy keeps in-frame clones and lacks some. The sample holds approximately 49,000 clones, about 86% seen once. The data stem from a study of OX40 agonist ivuxolimab in advanced cancers. The sample here was CD4+ or CD8+ T cells sorted from blood, taken in a trial of the OX40 agonist ivuxolimab. The chain employs TRBV19 and TRBJ1-1; no clear D gene. The sequence was obtained from an adult with an advanced solid tumor such as melanoma, head and neck, liver or kidney cancer. CDR3 sequence reads: CASSIEGTEAFF. CDR3 DNA: TGTGCCAGTAGTATTGAGGGAACTGAAGCTTTCTTT.